This entry features one T cell receptor beta chain sequence. No antigen is known for it. This sample is part of a study of T cell responses to AZD1222 COVID-19 vaccine. At the level of the study: Doses given second, at about 4 or about 12 weeks, were pooled. General study points: Close to half of spike-specific TCRs reportedly recognize unmutated variant regions. Spike regions recognized by vaccine-associated CD4 TCRs spanned the protein, led by 160-218 and 743-854. Spike-specific TCR breadth rose after two AZD1222 doses, and depth rose as well.

CDR1 and CDR2 from the germline V gene are SGDLS and YYNGEE. J lost 5 bases, V lost 0 bases, and 3 bases had no gene match. The CDR3 extends over 15 amino acids. Sequenced by immunoSEQ multiplex PCR; TCRdb stores in-frame clones only, minus some. The table includes about 110,000 clones, roughly four fifths detected once. The V gene is TRBV9, the J gene TRBJ1-4, with TRBD1 identical over 8 bases. The TCR was taken from an adult in good health. Sequenced material: peripheral blood, taken on day 0 of AZD1222 vaccination. The CDR3 is CASSVGQGANEKLFF. CDR3 coding DNA: TGTGCCAGCAGCGTAGGGCAGGGGGCGAATGAAAAACTGTTTTTT.